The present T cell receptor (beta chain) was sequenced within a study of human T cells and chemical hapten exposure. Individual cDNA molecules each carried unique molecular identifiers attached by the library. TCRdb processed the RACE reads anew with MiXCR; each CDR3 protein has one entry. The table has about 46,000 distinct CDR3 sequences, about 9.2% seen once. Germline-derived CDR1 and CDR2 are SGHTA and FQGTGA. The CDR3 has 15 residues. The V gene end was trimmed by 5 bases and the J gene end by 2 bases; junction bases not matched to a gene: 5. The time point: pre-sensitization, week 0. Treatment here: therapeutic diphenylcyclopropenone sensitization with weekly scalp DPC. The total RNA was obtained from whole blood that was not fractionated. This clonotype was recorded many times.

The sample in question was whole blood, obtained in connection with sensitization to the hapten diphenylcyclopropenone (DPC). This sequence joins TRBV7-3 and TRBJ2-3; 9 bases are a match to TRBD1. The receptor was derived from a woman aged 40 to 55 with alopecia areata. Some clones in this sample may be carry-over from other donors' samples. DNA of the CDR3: TGTGCCAGCAGCGCGACAGGGGGAGCCACAGATACGCAGTATTTT. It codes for CASSATGGATDTQYF.